A selection of T cell receptor beta chains follows, all from one sample in a study of tumor-infiltrating lymphocytes in oesophageal squamous cell carcinoma. TCRdb re-called the PCR reads with MiXCR, one entry per CDR3 protein. The sample carries tens of thousands of distinct CDR3 sequences, approximately 37% recorded once. The sequencing input was esophageal tumor tissue. These receptors came from a female donor with esophageal squamous cell carcinoma. Each CDR3 is given without its conserved first and last residue. For some rows the clone size is stated as once, few or many, or as a class when expanded; others skip it.

V gene	CDR3 length	J gene	clone size	CDR3 protein
TRBV12-3/TRBV12-4	14	TRBJ2-7	.	ASSSTSGGPSNEQY
TRBV28	9	TRBJ2-1	many	ATYHYNEQF
TRBV2	13	TRBJ1-1	.	ASKMDRVKGTEAF
TRBV7-9	12	TRBJ1-2	many	ASSRQDRAVGYT
TRBV14	11	TRBJ2-1	few	ASSQVGTSEQF
TRBV27	12	TRBJ1-1	many	ASSPMGPGEKAF
TRBV27	10	TRBJ2-1	many	ASAPTSDEQF
TRBV28	13	TRBJ1-2	many	ASRARSTVNYGYT
TRBV7-3	14	.	.	ASSPPGLAGANEQF
TRBV6-1	12	TRBJ1-3	many	ASSLTGFGNTIY
TRBV10-2	12	TRBJ1-1	many	ASRDRATNTEAF
TRBV11-2	13	TRBJ1-1	.	ASSLVLGVGTEAF
TRBV28	13	TRBJ2-2	many	ASRAGTSRGGELF
TRBV11-2	13	TRBJ2-1	many	ASRDRTGGGDEQF
TRBV27	13	TRBJ2-7	many	ASSLDRGRTYEQY
TRBV19	13	TRBJ2-4	.	ASGLRGIDKNIQY
TRBV7-8	11	TRBJ1-1	medium-sized	ASSGGLDTEAF
TRBV7-8	15	.	few	ASSLGAGGRYGETQY
TRBV15	13	TRBJ2-7	.	ATGLGQSFGYEQY